This TCR beta chain derives from a study of T cell repertoires in urothelial bladder cancer. Findings and caveats of the study: Median T cells were approximately 5,500 in carcinoma and roughly 26,000 in benign specimens.

With regard to this clone: What it recognizes is unknown.

The repertoire was sequenced with immunoSEQ multiplex PCR; TCRdb's copy has only in-frame clones and lacks some. The sample yields fewer than 15,000 clones, 66% seen once. The CDR3 has 14 residues. The germline V gene has CDR1 SGHTA and CDR2 FQGNSA. Trimming took off 2 bases at V and 2 bases at J, with 9 bases between the two ends. The receptor was derived from a human donor with urothelial carcinoma. Specimen: tumor-infiltrating cells from bladder cancer. The chain employs TRBV7-2 and TRBJ2-5; weak D call: TRBD1 (5 bases). This CDR3 is CASSLQGIQETQYF. For the CDR3, the DNA is TGTGCCAGCAGCTTACAGGGAATTCAAGAGACCCAGTACTTC.